This record covers a single T cell receptor (beta chain). It has no known antigen specificity. One base away there is no much larger clone; base qualities are not given. Library preparation was by the immunoSEQ multiplex PCR assay. The multiplex PCR relied on a mix of 60 forward primers for TCR Vbeta segments and 13 reverse primers for TCR Jbeta segments. The CDR3 region of rearranged TCR beta genes was amplified from genomic DNA by a multiplex PCR assay. The amplified TCR beta libraries were sequenced on the Illumina HiSeq System as 87-base-pair reads. The source study handled its data this way. Across the 500 to 850 repertoires, a later analysis counted 80 million or so unique TCR beta chains, approximately 10 million of which were shared by at least two donors. Raw reads were error-corrected and collapsed into unique sequences with a nearest-neighbor algorithm that merged closely related sequences to remove PCR and sequencing errors. Alignment of CDR3 sequences to IMGT reference sequences was used to assign V, D and J gene segments. For a sequence to be retained, a match of at least six nucleotides was required to both a V gene segment and a J gene segment. A rearrangement counted as productive if the CDR3 had no stop codons and remained in frame with V and J, and every other rearrangement counted as non-productive. Following IMGT convention, CDR3 was defined as the stretch from the second conserved V-encoded cysteine up to the conserved J-encoded phenylalanine. In an earlier analysis of approximately 590 of the donors, sequences lacking an unambiguous match to a single V gene segment were excluded. An earlier analysis of several hundred of the donors called V segments functional above 56.7% productive rearrangements and segregating when the between-donor standard deviation exceeded 5%. To diagnose cytomegalovirus status from the catalog of TCR beta chain sequences, a statistical classification framework was built. A later analysis assigned V and J genes by comparing TCR nucleotide sequences with IMGT/GENE-DB human TR gene sequences. The TCRdist pipeline was used in a later analysis to assign CDR3 sequences and most-parsimonious VDJ recombination scenarios. In a later analysis, each TCR beta chain was defined by its CDR3 amino acid sequence together with its V-gene family, and reads lacking a unique V-gene family were excluded. To address suspected cross-contamination and a sequencing artifact, a later analysis removed roughly 580 highly shared, low-generation-probability nucleotide sequences. In a later analysis, a clonal expansion index for each public chain was calculated from normalized within-repertoire ranks of inferred template counts. In a later analysis, generation probabilities were computed with a VDJ recombination model fitted to out-of-frame rearrangements, and the resulting probabilities were checked against IGoR. A later analysis scored TCR-TCR, TCR-HLA and TCR-CMV co-occurrence with hypergeometric tests, applying a repertoire-size bias correction to TCR pairs. To estimate false discovery rates, a later analysis permuted the HLA or CMV assignments 20 times. In a later analysis, co-occurring TCRs were grouped with DBSCAN, and TCRdist sequence similarity was added when clustering was performed within HLA-allele-positive subsets. Repertoires with fewer than 30,000 or more than 120,000 public chains, plus five repertoires with anomalous nucleotide sharing, were excluded from co-occurrence clustering. TCRdb obtained this table from immuneACCESS and retained in-frame rearrangements with V and J assigned. These tables miss some clones; where compared with another copy, unresolved V genes account for less than half of the shortfall, and the remainder is unexplained. That table gives V, J and clone size, and the DNA gave D and trimming. The sample table lists under 150,000 clones, 9.5% of them with a count of one. Less than 4% of the sample goes to the ten largest clones.

The entry originates in a study of cytomegalovirus exposure and HLA in healthy donors (dated by TCRdb to about 2017). In terms of the full investigation: According to an earlier analysis of around 600 of the donors, about 190 million T cells yielded approximately 120 million unique TCR beta sequences and approximately 280 Gb of sequence data. About 280 gigabases of sequencing data and roughly 80 million unique TCR sequences made up an early release that covered roughly 670 HLA-typed donors. Of the approximately 400 genotyped donors, around 81% fell in the genetic ancestry cluster associated with self-reported Caucasian donors. The aim of the study was to test whether cataloging public T cell receptors could identify signatures of past pathogen exposure. Using immunosequencing, the study profiled T cell repertoires from 666 subjects and related those repertoires to cytomegalovirus serostatus. Besides the first cohort of approximately 710 subjects, a separate validation cohort made up of 120 different subjects was used. High-throughput TCR immunosequencing, statistical association of individual TCRs with disease status, and machine learning were combined to predict cytomegalovirus infection status. In a later analysis, previously published TCR beta repertoires from fewer than 750 donors were re-analyzed and high-resolution HLA genotyping was added so that TCR occurrence patterns could be studied. In the later analysis, no new phenotypic data were used to find candidate immune exposures; instead, reliance was placed on TCR beta sequences and their occurrence across donors. To decide whether each TCR beta V gene segment behaved as functional or pseudogenic, an earlier analysis of over 500 of the donors relied on high-throughput TCR beta sequencing. Alongside the repertoire data, information on donor age, sex, ethnicity and CMV serostatus was compiled. In a later genetic analysis, genome-wide SNP genotypes for about three fifths of the roughly 670 donors were used, and that subset was treated as a discovery cohort. Every discovery cohort repertoire had been produced on one sequencing platform. HLA typing covered class I and class II loci at four-digit resolution. Typing coverage differed by locus: A, B, C, DRB1 and DQB1 were typed in roughly 620-630 donors, DQA1 in about 510, DPA1 in nearly 610, and DPB1 in 450 to 490. Because of strong linkage in the cohort, four to six DR-DQ haplotypes were treated as single units for association and clustering. Among about 410 genotyped donors of the cohort, an average of around 250,000 unique TCR beta nucleotide sequences was sequenced per donor, of which approximately 19% were non-productive.

Study-level results and caveats: In an earlier analysis of several hundred of the donors, most TCR beta V segments were observed in productive rearrangements about 87% or about 30% of the time, broadly matching IMGT annotations. In both the original and validation cohorts, the classifier was reported to diagnose cytomegalovirus status with high specificity and sensitivity. A cluster of highly shared sequence variants was judged likely to be a technical artifact of the sequencing pipeline. Sequencing depth was assumed to be roughly uniform across donors in the presence/absence analyses, though that assumption may not hold. Assigning TCR associations to individual alleles was difficult when HLA alleles, especially DR and DQ, strongly co-occurred. In a later analysis, HLA-associated TCR beta chains showed more clonal expansion and lower generation probabilities than non-associated chains that were equally common. In a later genetic analysis, a missense DCLRE1C variant was associated with V-gene and J-gene trimming of TCR beta chains, and the association was replicated in an independent cohort. For the cohort, immune exposure information was limited to CMV serostatus. A further reported finding was that TCR beta sequences accurately predicted the HLA-A and HLA-B alleles for most subjects in the first cohort. The cohort was sequenced for TCR beta chains only, and without alpha or paired-chain data the features that could be detected were limited. According to the authors, the approach could potentially be generalized to other disease states and immunological phenotypes. According to a later analysis, parvovirus B19, influenza, CMV and Epstein-Barr virus appeared linked to several top co-occurrence clusters. Because HLA typing was missing for some donors at each locus, association tests included only the typed subset. The study listed 164 TCR beta chains as associated with cytomegalovirus. A later analysis found that TCR association rates varied across HLA loci, with DRB1 alleles showing the most associated TCRs and HLA-C alleles the fewest. In a later analysis, 15,000 to 20,000 TCR beta sequences were associated with specific HLA alleles at a false discovery rate of 0.05. Compared with the roughly 600-donor mean, donors in an Asian-associated ancestry cluster had fewer N-insertions in productive TCRs, according to a later genetic analysis. Across donors, most TCR sequences were observed very rarely, whereas some public TCRs were present in many individuals. Most CMV-associated TCR beta chains appeared to be HLA-restricted in a later analysis, and the HLA associations seemed to be driven largely by CMV exposure. Because counts were too low, 15 to 20 rarely observed V segments, including chromosome 9 orphons, were excluded from the earlier analysis of 500 to 700 of the donors. A few of the identified cytomegalovirus-associated TCR beta chains were confirmed in vitro to be specific for cytomegalovirus antigens. Some IMGT-functional V segments, including TRBV6-2 and TRBV6-3, could not be distinguished by the 87-base-pair reads and were therefore excluded. Correlated functional status among segregating V segments might reflect linkage disequilibrium, but an unknown experimental factor could not be ruled out.

The cohort consisted of hundreds of healthy bone marrow donors. At the time of sampling, all cohort members were nominally healthy, though unrecorded immune exposures were likely present. The donor tested CMV seronegative, placing the donor among the 300 to 450 seronegative members of the cohort. Every donor gave a peripheral blood sample, and the peripheral blood mononuclear cells from that sample were used for TCR beta sequencing. Genomic DNA was extracted from the blood cell samples with the Qiagen DNeasy Blood Extraction Kit. Trimming takes 3 bases from V and 4 bases from J, and the germline ends sit 11 bases apart. In the germline V gene, CDR1 corresponds to SGHRS and CDR2 to YFSETQ. The CDR3 runs 14 amino acids, cysteine and phenylalanine included. Left in the record is the CDR3 DNA by itself, 42 bases read in frame from the first base.

Recombination linked TRBV5-1 to TRBJ2-1, with a weak D call of TRBD2 (7 bases match). The receptor comes from a man in his thirties or forties in good health and CMV-seronegative. Material: PBMCs. In nucleotide form, the sequence is TGCGCCAGCAGCTGGGGGGGCACATACAATGAGCAGTTCTTC. It encodes CASSWGGTYNEQFF.